Each of the 26 T cell receptor beta chains below was sequenced from the same sample in a study of blood T cell repertoires in COVID-19. Method: immunoSEQ multiplex PCR; TCRdb's copy keeps in-frame clones and lacks some. The sample shows fewer than 350,000 clones, around 88% of them seen only once. Input material: peripheral blood. These TCRs come from a woman under 40 who had recovered from COVID-19.

The chain has TRBV29-1 and TRBJ2-1; 7 bases are a match to TRBD2. The trim removed 8 bases at V and 0 bases at J, leaving 7 bases unmatched. The length of the CDR3 is 14 residues. Germline V gene sequence: CDR1 SQVTM, CDR2 ANQGSEA. CDR3 protein: CSRPGGSSYNEQFF. CDR3 sequence (DNA): TGCAGCCGACCAGGCGGGAGCTCCTACAATGAGCAGTTCTTC.

V usage is TRBV11-2 and J usage is TRBJ2-1, with 9 bases lining up with TRBD1. V lost 5 bases, J lost 3 bases, and 8 bases stayed unmatched. There are 16 residues in the CDR3. The germline gives CDR1 SGHAT, CDR2 FQNNGV. CDR3 amino acids: CASSRSQGAFYNEQFF. The CDR3 DNA reads as TGTGCCAGCAGCCGATCACAGGGGGCTTTCTACAATGAGCAGTTCTTC.

The chain combines TRBV12-5 with TRBJ2-2; 7 bases fit TRBD1. This CDR3 comprises 16 residues. CDR1 is LGHNT and CDR2 is FRNRAP in the germline V gene. The V and J ends lost 7 bases and 4 bases, in that order; junction bases with no gene match: 12. The CDR3 nucleotides are TGTGCTAGTGCCCGCCTGACAGGGACGGGCACCGGGGAGCTGTTTTTT. Translating gives CASARLTGTGTGELFF.

The chain carries TRBV27 and TRBJ2-1; 9 nucleotides align to TRBD1. CDR3 length: 15 residues. Germline assignment: CDR1 MNHEY and CDR2 SMNVEV (reference sequence). J was trimmed by 8 bases and V by 4 bases; bases with no gene match: 9. The CDR3 spells CASSWAGQGPYEQFF. As DNA, the CDR3 is TGTGCCAGCAGTTGGGCCGGACAGGGGCCGTATGAGCAGTTCTTC.

The V gene is TRBV7-9, the J gene TRBJ1-2; tentatively, D is TRBD1 (5 bases). Between the trimmed V and J ends, which lost 6 bases and 6 bases, there was a span of 17 bases. Looked up from germline, CDR1 is SEHNR and CDR2 is FQNEAQ (reference sequence). The CDR3 loop spans 14 amino acids. The CDR3 bases are TGTGCCAGCAGGACTTACCAGGGTGCGGATGGCTACACCTTC. Translating gives CASRTYQGADGYTF.

The CDR3 DNA reads as TGCGCCAGCAGCCAAGTCTCGACAGATGGCTACACCTTC. Translation gives CASSQVSTDGYTF. This chain joins TRBV4-1 and TRBJ1-2; D perhaps matches TRBD1 (5 bases). The CDR3 sequence is 13 residues long. Germline assignment: CDR1 MGHRA and CDR2 YSYEKL. Trimming took 1 base from V and 6 from J, leaving 9 bases between them.

The chain is built from TRBV6-5 and TRBJ1-2; no clear D. CDR1 and CDR2 (germline): MNHEY, SVGAGI. This CDR3 comprises 16 residues. The V and J ends lost 4 bases and 1 base respectively, with 16 bases between them. Here the CDR3 DNA reads TGTGCCAGCAGTTCGAAGAGCACTTCCTTTAACTATGGCTACACCTTC. Protein: CASSSKSTSFNYGYTF.

This clone was seen only a few times. The chain recombines TRBV6-4 with TRBJ2-3, with 8 bases matching TRBD2. Per the germline V gene, CDR1 is MRHNA and CDR2 is SNTAGT. This CDR3 contains 14 residues. V was pared by 6 bases and J by 2 bases, with 4 bases of the junction left unmatched. CDR3 loop: CASRAGGDTDTQYF. In DNA form, the CDR3 reads TGTGCCAGCAGGGCGGGAGGAGACACAGATACGCAGTATTTT.

The V call is TRBV28, the J call TRBJ1-2; 8 positions agree with TRBD1. Germline V lookup: CDR1 MDHEN, CDR2 SYDVKM. The junction had 2 bases not matched to a gene; V was cut back by 5 bases and J by 3 bases. The CDR3 spans 13 residues. Here the CDR3 DNA reads TGTGCCAGCAGTCCGACAGGGGACTATGGCTACACCTTC. Amino acid sequence: CASSPTGDYGYTF.

This clone has more than one count but fewer than ten. V and J are TRBV7-2 and TRBJ1-2; weak D call: TRBD1 (5 bases). The CDR3 covers 12 residues. The V end was cut by 5 bases, the J end by 9 bases, with 13 bases between. Germline V gene data show CDR1 as SGHTA and CDR2 as FQGNSA. The CDR3 region has the DNA TGTGCCAGCAGCCCAATGGGGCCGAGCTACACCTTC. This codes for CASSPMGPSYTF. The full variable domain, its missing parts supplied by reference TRBV7-2 and TRBJ1-2, is GAGVSQSPSNKVTEKGKDVELRCDPISGHTALYWYRQSLGQGLEFLIYFQGNSAPDKSGLPSDRFSAERTGGSVSTLTIQRTQQEDSAVYLCASSPMGPSYTFGSGTRLTVV.

As concerns this clone: Other DNA sequences of this sample code for an identical CDR3. V is TRBV5-6 and J is TRBJ1-2, with 7 bases lining up with TRBD1. V shed 0 bases, J shed 9 bases, and the junction held 5 bases outside the gene matches. CDR3 length equals 13 residues. Germline lookup yields CDR1 SGHDT and CDR2 YYEEEE. In nucleotides, the CDR3 is TGTGCCAGCAGCTTGGCAGGGGGTGGGAGCTACACCTTC. Translated: CASSLAGGGSYTF.

The chain uses TRBV7-9 and TRBJ1-1; D not certain. Germline CDR1 and CDR2: SEHNR and FQNEAQ (reference sequence). CDR3 length: 10 residues. Trimming pared 4 bases from V and 11 bases from J, leaving 8 bases between. The CDR3 region has the DNA TGTGCCAGCAGCTCAGTGGCTGCTTTCTTT. Encoded protein: CASSSVAAFF. Together with reference TRBV7-9 and TRBJ1-1, the CDR3 gives the full variable domain: DTGVSQNPRHKITKRGQNVTFRCDPISEHNRLYWYRQTLGQGPEFLTYFQNEAQLEKSRLLSDRFSAERPKGSFSTLEIQRTEQGDSAMYLCASSSVAAFFGQGTRLTVV.

J is TRBJ2-3 and V is TRBV7-8; 12 bases map to TRBD2. Germline CDR1 SGHVS, CDR2 FQNEAQ. The length of the CDR3 is 19 residues. Trimming removed 2 bases from V and 0 bases from J; junction bases left unmatched: 9. The CDR3 is CASSLTAPGTSGSTDTQYF. In nucleotides, the CDR3 is TGTGCCAGCAGCTTAACTGCACCCGGGACTAGCGGGAGCACAGATACGCAGTATTTT.

The J gene is TRBJ1-2, the V gene TRBV2; D gene ambiguous. Trimming left V 4 bases short and J 0 bases short, with 15 bases between. Germline CDR1 reads SNHLY; CDR2 reads FYNNEI. The CDR3 has 16 residues. The CDR3, as DNA: TGTGCCAGCAGTGTTCGGGGTAGGAAAGCTAACTATGGCTACACCTTC. It is translated as CASSVRGRKANYGYTF.

The gene calls are TRBV2 and TRBJ1-2; D may be TRBD1 (6 bases). Trimming pared 10 bases from V and 0 bases from J, leaving 12 bases between. This CDR3 is 13 amino acids long. The germline V gene has CDR1 SNHLY and CDR2 FYNNEI. CDR3 nucleotides: TGTGCCATAAGACAGGAAGCTAACTATGGCTACACCTTC. Protein sequence: CAIRQEANYGYTF.

The V call is TRBV3-1 (or the pseudogene TRBV3-2), the J call TRBJ2-6, with a possible D match to TRBD2 (6 bases). The germline V gene has CDR1 LGHDT and CDR2 YNNKEL (reference sequence). Trimming pared 5 bases from V and 6 bases from J, leaving 23 bases between. The CDR3 is 18 residues long. The CDR3 DNA reads as TGTGCCAGCAGCTCCCAAACGGGGGATAGTCTGGAGGCCAACGTCCTGACTTTC. Translated: CASSSQTGDSLEANVLTF.

The chain couples TRBV7-9 to TRBJ1-4; D unresolved. Looked up from germline, CDR1 is SEHNR and CDR2 is FQNEAQ (reference sequence). Trimming took off 5 bases at V and 6 bases at J, with 13 bases between the two ends. This CDR3 has 14 residues. The CDR3 region has the DNA TGTGCCAGCAGCCCTACTTCAAAAGATGAAAAACTGTTTTTT. This encodes CASSPTSKDEKLFF.

The chain couples TRBV27 to TRBJ2-7; 11 positions agree with TRBD1. The V gene's germline CDR1 is MNHEY and CDR2 SMNVEV (reference sequence). With 1 base clipped from V and 6 bases from J, the junction kept 2 bases outside the gene matches. The CDR3 runs 14 residues. The CDR3 spells CASSLWGTGGEQYF. CDR3 sequence (DNA): TGTGCCAGCAGTTTATGGGGGACAGGGGGCGAGCAGTACTTC.

The rearrangement links TRBV12-3 or TRBV12-4 to TRBJ2-7, with a possible D match to TRBD2 (5 bases). There are 13 residues in the CDR3. V was clipped by 3 bases and J by 6 bases, with 12 bases between them. The CDR3 protein is CASSFTSNAEQYF. Here the CDR3 DNA reads TGTGCCAGCAGTTTCACTAGTAACGCCGAGCAGTACTTC.

In its sample, this clone was seen a few times. The gene calls are TRBV5-1 and TRBJ1-5, with a possible D match to TRBD1 (5 bases). CDR3 length: 15 amino acids. V shed 3 bases and J shed 5 bases, with 15 bases lying between them. CDR1 and CDR2 (germline): SGHRS, YFSETQ. This CDR3 reads CASSSGRGLDQPQHF. CDR3 DNA: TGCGCCAGCAGCTCAGGACGGGGACTCGATCAGCCCCAGCATTTT. The variable domain in full, with the rest retrieved from reference TRBV5-1 and TRBJ1-5, is KAGVTQTPRYLIKTRGQQVTLSCSPISGHRSVSWYQQTPGQGLQFLFEYFSETQRNKGNFPGRFSGRQFSNSRSEMNVSTLELGDSALYLCASSSGRGLDQPQHFGDGTRLSIL.

The chain couples TRBV2 to TRBJ1-2, with a possible D match to TRBD1 (5 bases). V lost 1 base and J lost 7, with 10 bases in between. This CDR3 comprises 13 residues. The germline CDR1 and CDR2 sequences are SNHLY and FYNNEI. The CDR3 DNA is TGTGCCAGCAGTGAAGGGGGGGAAGGTGGCTACACCTTC. Its translation is CASSEGGEGGYTF. Supplemented by reference TRBV2 and TRBJ1-2, the full variable domain reads EPEVTQTPSHQVTQMGQEVILRCVPISNHLYFYWYRQILGQKVEFLVSFYNNEISEKSEIFDDQFSVERPDGSNFTLKIRSTKLEDSAMYFCASSEGGEGGYTFGSGTRLTVV.

CDR3 loop: CASSRFGGGLDTQYF. The CDR3 bases are TGTGCCAGCAGCCGCTTTGGGGGGGGCCTGGATACGCAGTATTTT. V usage is TRBV6-5 and J usage is TRBJ2-3; possibly TRBD2 for D (7 bases). Per germline, CDR1 MNHEY and CDR2 SVGAGI. The CDR3 contains 15 residues. V dropped 6 bases and J dropped 6 bases, with 19 bases sitting between them.

This chain joins TRBV9 and TRBJ2-3; possible D gene TRBD2, 6 bases. V was trimmed by 0 bases and J by 4 bases, leaving 12 bases between them. Germline V lookup: CDR1 SGDLS, CDR2 YYNGEE. CDR3 size: 15 residues. The CDR3 nucleotides read TGTGCCAGCAGCGTAGCCGGGGGTGTGGCAGATACGCAGTATTTT. It is translated as CASSVAGGVADTQYF.

The chain carries TRBV5-6 and TRBJ2-2, with D uncertain. Germline loops: CDR1 SGHDT, CDR2 YYEEEE. The CDR3 is 12 amino acids. Deletions cut 0 bases from V and 5 bases from J, with 2 bases between. CDR3 DNA: TGTGCCAGCAGCTTGGCAACCGGGGAGCTGTTTTTT. Residues: CASSLATGELFF.

The chain carries TRBV6-6 and TRBJ1-1; 10 bases align to TRBD1. The CDR3 length is 17 residues. Trimming took 5 bases from V and 3 from J; bases not matched to a gene: 12. Per germline, CDR1 MNHNY and CDR2 SVGAGI (reference sequence). The CDR3 sequence is CASSLPRQGARDTEAFF. For the CDR3, the DNA is TGTGCCAGCAGTCTGCCCCGACAGGGGGCGAGAGACACTGAAGCTTTCTTT.

This chain uses TRBV28 with TRBJ2-3; perhaps TRBD2 as D (6 bases). CDR1 and CDR2 (germline): MDHEN, SYDVKM. The CDR3 consists of 15 residues. Trimming took 5 bases from V and 2 from J, leaving 14 bases between them. This CDR3 reads CASSTYGGNTDTQYF. The CDR3 nucleotides are TGTGCCAGCAGTACCTATGGGGGGAACACAGATACGCAGTATTTT. The full variable domain, rest sourced from reference TRBV28 and TRBJ2-3, is DVKVTQSSRYLVKRTGEKVFLECVQDMDHENMFWYRQDPGLGLRLIYFSYDVKMKEKGDIPEGYSVSREKKERFSLILESASTNQTSMYLCASSTYGGNTDTQYFGPGTRLTVL.